This TCR beta chain was profiled in a study of blood T cells in healthy people across ages. For the second PCR, which ran for roughly 7 to 11 cycles, a sample-barcoded 5' primer and a J-beta primer mix were used. TCRdb re-analysed the 5' RACE reads in MiXCR, keeping a single row per CDR3 protein. The sample holds some 800,000 distinct CDR3 sequences, 25% seen once. Germline values: CDR1 SQVTM, CDR2 ANQGSEA. V lost 7 bases, J lost 2 bases, and 4 bases stayed unmatched. This CDR3 has 12 residues. The data were also submitted as part of a second study, on T cells of mothers and their children.

This chain joins TRBV29-1 and TRBJ2-5; 7 bases line up with TRBD1. The sequence derives from a boy aged 5-17 years in good health. Sequenced material: blood. The CDR3 region has the DNA TGCAGCGGACAGGGCCTACAAGAGACCCAGTACTTC. Amino acid sequence: CSGQGLQETQYF.